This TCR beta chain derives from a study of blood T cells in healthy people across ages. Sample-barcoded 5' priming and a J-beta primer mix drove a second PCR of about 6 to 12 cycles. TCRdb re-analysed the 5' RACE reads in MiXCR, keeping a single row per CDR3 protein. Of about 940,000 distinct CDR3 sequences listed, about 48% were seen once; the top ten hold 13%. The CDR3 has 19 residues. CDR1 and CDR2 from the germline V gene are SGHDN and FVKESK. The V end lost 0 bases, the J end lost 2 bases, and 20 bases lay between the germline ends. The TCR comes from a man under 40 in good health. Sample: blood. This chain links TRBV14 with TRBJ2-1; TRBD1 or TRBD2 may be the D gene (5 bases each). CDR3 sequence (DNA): TGTGCCAGCAGCCAAGAGCGGGCTCTGAGGGACGGGCCCTACAATGAGCAGTTCTTC. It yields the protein CASSQERALRDGPYNEQFF.